This T cell receptor (beta chain) was observed in a study of shared clonotypes between healthy human individuals. The overall study: For every donor, three CD4 naive, three CD4 memory, two CD8 naive and one CD8 memory plates were used.

Regarding the study as a whole: When compared with the clonotypes that were shared by all four sorted-subset donors, the non-shared clonotypes turned out to have lower generation probabilities. Naive subsets typically showed greater estimated richness than memory subsets.

The authors' processing: ImmunoSEQ output lacked quality scores and full-length reads, limiting matched filtering. Libraries were prepared by immunoSEQ multiplex PCR; TCRdb keeps only in-frame clonotypes and omits some of them. D and trimming were read from the DNA, whereas the V and J calls and clone size are those reported in that table. The sample holds approximately 2.5 million clones, more than 90% seen once. This clone appeared once. Antigen: not known. The TCR sequence derives from a man between 18 and 29 years old in good health. The sample was naive CD4+ T cells sorted from blood. Subset denoted: CD45RA+ positively selected.

The CDR3 coding sequence is TGTGCCAGCAGCTTTACGGATGCTAGCACAGATACGCAGTATTTT. Its translation is CASSFTDASTDTQYF. V usage is TRBV7-8 and J usage is TRBJ2-3; D call uncertain. Germline V gene sequence: CDR1 SGHVS, CDR2 FQNEAQ. V was trimmed by 3 bases and J by 0 bases, leaving 10 bases between them. This CDR3 comprises 15 residues. Based on the CDR3 plus reference TRBV7-8 and TRBJ2-3, the full variable domain is GAGVSQSPRYKVAKRGQDVALRCDPISGHVSLFWYQQALGQGPEFLTYFQNEAQLDKSGLPSDRFFAERPEGSVSTLKIQRTQQEDSAVYLCASSFTDASTDTQYFGPGTRLTVL.